The 15 T cell receptor beta chains below all came from one sample that was sequenced in a study of T cells in Graves' hyperthyroidism and ophthalmopathy. Authors of the study amplified TCR beta CDR3 regions from RNA transcripts. The primer set for the first-round RT-PCR of the TCR CDR3 was HTBI. TCRdb redid the calling of the multiplex PCR reads with MiXCR, one entry per CDR3 protein. The top ten clones hold approximately 12% of a sample with around 600,000 distinct CDR3 sequences, about 15% of them seen once. Sequencing was carried out using blood. The receptors were gathered from a woman aged 50 to 65 with Graves' ophthalmopathy.

This clonotype came up many times. This chain joins TRBV5-5 and TRBJ1-5; 7 bases are shared with TRBD1. V was clipped by 4 bases and J by 4 bases; unmatched bases: 20. This CDR3 is 19 amino acids long. The germline V gene has CDR1 SGHKS and CDR2 YYEKEE (reference sequence). Written as DNA, the CDR3 is TGTGCCAGCAGCCACCGAACCAGAGACAGGGTGATTAAGAATCAGCCCCAGCATTTT. Its protein is CASSHRTRDRVIKNQPQHF.

This clonotype was seen only once. This chain joins TRBV20-1 and TRBJ1-1; D is perhaps TRBD1 (5 bases). This CDR3 is built from 14 residues. From germline, CDR1 is DFQATT and CDR2 SNEGSKA (reference sequence). V lost 5 bases, J lost 4 bases, and 17 bases lay in between. The CDR3 bases are TGCAGTGCTTTCCCCGCGCGGGGGAGCACTGAAGCTTTCTTT. Translation gives CSAFPARGSTEAFF.

The rearrangement joins TRBV29-1 to TRBJ1-2; 7 nucleotides match TRBD1. Germline V gene data show CDR1 as SQVTM and CDR2 as ANQGSEA. V was clipped by 6 bases and J by 7 bases; unmatched bases: 14. The CDR3 runs to 14 residues. The CDR3 sequence: CSVANRQGQSGYTF. As DNA, the CDR3 is TGCAGCGTCGCCAACCGACAGGGCCAGAGTGGCTACACCTTC.

At least ten counts were recorded for this clonotype. The chain recombines TRBV7-6 with TRBJ2-7; no clear D gene. Germline V CDR1 and CDR2: SGHVS, FNYEAQ. CDR3 length equals 15 residues. V lost 4 bases, J lost 0 bases, and 13 bases lay in between. CDR3 region: CASSSDVGFSYEQYF. Written as DNA, the CDR3 is TGTGCCAGCAGCTCAGACGTGGGGTTCTCCTACGAGCAGTACTTC.

The rearrangement uses TRBV4-3 and TRBJ2-7; perhaps TRBD1 as D (5 bases). The germline V gene has CDR1 LGHNA and CDR2 YSLEER. The CDR3 extends over 14 amino acids. The V end lost 0 bases, the J end lost 3 bases, and 9 bases lay between the germline ends. The chain's CDR3 is CASSQDPGYYEQYF. The CDR3 coding sequence is TGCGCCAGCAGCCAAGACCCAGGGTACTACGAGCAGTACTTC.

This clonotype has more than one count but fewer than ten. The rearrangement links TRBV7-9 to TRBJ2-3, with 13 nucleotides matching TRBD2. Germline-derived CDR1 and CDR2 are SEHNR and FQNEAQ (reference sequence). V dropped 2 bases and J dropped 0; count of bases not matched to a gene: 8. The CDR3 runs 19 residues. CDR3 sequence: CASSLFGLAGEPSTDTQYF. CDR3 sequence (DNA): TGTGCCAGCAGCTTATTCGGACTAGCGGGAGAGCCTAGCACAGATACGCAGTATTTT.

This chain connects TRBV6-4 to TRBJ2-1; 12 bases fit TRBD2. The V gene's germline CDR1 is MRHNA and CDR2 SNTAGT. This CDR3 is built from 17 residues. V was clipped by 0 bases and J by 6 bases; unmatched bases: 6. The CDR3 loop reads CASSDSKGLAGINEQFF. The CDR3 nucleotides read TGTGCCAGCAGTGACTCGAAGGGACTAGCGGGTATCAATGAGCAGTTCTTC.

This clonotype occurred many times. This chain connects TRBV6-5 to TRBJ2-7; the match to TRBD1 covers 9 bases. The germline V gene has CDR1 MNHEY and CDR2 SVGAGI. The CDR3 totals 14 residues. J was trimmed by 7 bases and V by 1 base; bases with no gene match: 5. CDR3 residues: CASSYLLGQGEQYF. The CDR3 DNA follows: TGTGCCAGCAGTTACTTGTTGGGACAGGGAGAGCAGTACTTC.

This clonotype was seen at least ten times. The rearrangement joins TRBV2 to TRBJ1-4; D is undetermined. Trimming cost V 4 bases and J 8 bases, with 5 bases left between them. The CDR3 runs 11 residues. Germline loops: CDR1 SNHLY, CDR2 FYNNEI. CDR3 sequence (DNA): TGTGCCAGCAGTGTTTTGGAAAAACTGTTTTTT. Amino acids: CASSVLEKLFF.

J is TRBJ2-1 and V is TRBV24-1; 8 bases map to TRBD2. The germline V gene has CDR1 KGHDR and CDR2 SFDVKD. CDR3 size: 17 residues. V shed 2 bases and J 2 bases; nucleotides not matched to a gene: 7. Here the CDR3 DNA reads TGTGCCACCAGTGATTATAGGTCAGCGGGAGCCTACAATGAGCAGTTCTTC. This codes for CATSDYRSAGAYNEQFF.

There are many counts of this clonotype. The CDR3 here is CASSRGGGSGYGYTF. The CDR3 nucleotides are TGTGCCAGCAGTCGAGGTGGGGGATCGGGCTATGGCTACACCTTC. The gene calls are TRBV28 and TRBJ1-2, with D perhaps TRBD1 (5 bases). The CDR3 is made up of 15 amino acids. The germline CDR1 and CDR2 sequences are MDHEN and SYDVKM. Between the trimmed V and J ends, which lost 5 bases and 4 bases, there was a span of 17 bases.

This clonotype was picked up many times. An end of the junction does not agree with germline; a read error may underlie this. The J gene is TRBJ2-3, the V gene TRBV30, with 8 positions matching TRBD2. Germline assignment: CDR1 GTSNPN and CDR2 SVGIG (reference sequence). The CDR3 totals 16 residues. CDR3 region: CAWIPPGGEGTVTQYF. The CDR3 region has the DNA TGTGCCTGGATCCCCCCCGGGGGGGAAGGAACAGTTACGCAGTATTTT.

Ten or more counts support this clonotype. CDR3 sequence reads: CASSYGQTGSYEQYF. CDR3 DNA: TGTGCCAGCAGCTACGGGCAGACGGGCTCCTACGAGCAGTACTTC. V and J are TRBV11-3 and TRBJ2-7, with D hard to call. Germline V gene sequence: CDR1 SGHNT, CDR2 YENEEA. The CDR3 runs to 15 residues. V shed 4 bases and J shed 0 bases, with 13 bases lying between them.

Many counts were recorded for this clonotype. The chain uses TRBV12-3 or TRBV12-4 and TRBJ1-1; tentatively, D is TRBD1 (5 bases). V was shortened by 3 bases and J by 0 bases, with 8 bases between the two germline ends. CDR3 length equals 14 residues. The CDR3 reads CASSFRAMNTEAFF. The DNA of the CDR3 is TGTGCCAGCAGTTTCAGGGCAATGAACACTGAAGCTTTCTTT.

This clonotype was picked up many times. CDR3 in amino acids: CSATSGEAYEQYF. The CDR3 DNA reads TGCAGTGCTACTAGCGGGGAAGCTTACGAGCAGTACTTC. The chain recombines TRBV20-1 with TRBJ2-7, with TRBD2 matching 9 bases. The CDR3 has 13 residues. Per the germline V gene, CDR1 is DFQATT and CDR2 is SNEGSKA (reference sequence). V dropped 4 bases and J dropped 4; count of bases not matched to a gene: 5.